This T cell receptor beta chain was sequenced for a study of OX40 agonist ivuxolimab in advanced cancers. Regarding the research as a whole: The costimulatory receptor OX40 (CD134) was targeted by ivuxolimab, a fully human IgG2 agonistic monoclonal antibody. Intravenous ivuxolimab was administered to patients every 2 weeks at six dose levels: 0.01, 0.1, 0.3, 1.5, 3 and 10 mg/kg. In the dose-escalation cohort, 65% to 90% of patients were male, and the mean age was approximately 60 years, with a range of roughly 20 to 79. Patients were allowed to have had prior anti-PD-1, anti-PD-L1 or anti-CTLA-4 therapy, and around two fifths of the dose-escalation patients had been treated with checkpoint inhibitors. Peripheral TCRbeta sequencing was intended to test whether TCR sequence diversity was altered and clonal T-cell expansion was caused by ivuxolimab. Three dose-escalation patients achieved partial responses, one with hepatocellular carcinoma and two with cutaneous melanoma. The monotherapy dose-escalation portion (N of about 52 patients) of the phase I ivuxolimab trial is reported in the paper. Of the 50 or so patients in dose escalation, about 20 had hepatocellular carcinoma, some 15 had melanoma, 9 had renal cell carcinoma and 9 had head and neck cancer. General findings and caveats noted by the study authors: After ivuxolimab, more expanded clones were found on average in CD8+ T cells than in CD4+ T cells. Low levels of normalized T-cell clonal expansion were also seen in some patients who did not respond. In the 0.1-3.0 mg/kg groups, partial responders were among the patients with the lowest normalized peripheral clonal expansion, particularly in CD8+ T cells. At doses from 0.1 to 3.0 mg/kg, clonal expansion was seen in both CD4+ and CD8+ blood T cells between baseline and week 6. Which antigens the clonally expanded peripheral T cells were specific for was not determined.

The trial excluded patients who had a history of autoimmune disease or who were on systemic immunosuppression. Peripheral blood for TCR sequencing was collected from all dose cohorts at baseline, on cycle 4 day 1, and on cycle 7 day 1. The samples were taken from a phase I, first-in-human, multicenter, open-label dose-escalation trial of ivuxolimab. Adults with locally advanced or metastatic head and neck squamous cell, hepatocellular, melanoma or renal cell carcinoma were enrolled in the trial. Before TCR sequencing, CD4+ and CD8+ T cells were separately sorted from peripheral blood. V loses 1 base at its end and J loses 4 bases; junction bases beyond the gene matches: 2. CDR1 and CDR2, per the germline V gene (reference sequence), are LNHDA and SQIVND. Inclusive of the bounding cysteine and phenylalanine, the CDR3 is 15 residues long. CDR3 DNA only is kept here, 45 bases in frame from base 1. To sequence the TCRbeta CDR3 region, genomic DNA was isolated from the sorted cells. The immunoSEQ Assay was used for sequencing of TCRbeta CDR3 regions. Entries here come from immuneACCESS through TCRdb and include only in-frame sequences with V and J called. Some clones fail to appear in such tables; in the studies checked, an unresolved V gene covers under half of the shortfall, and the cause of the remainder is unknown. The sample yields 77,000 or so clones; roughly nine tenths were counted once. The ten largest clones take up approximately 0.66% of the sample.

Of note for this clone: Its antigen target is currently unknown. Base qualities are missing; no much larger clone stands one base away.

The chain links TRBV19 with TRBJ1-5; TRBD1 agrees with 9 junctional bases. This receptor was identified in an adult with an advanced solid tumor such as melanoma, head and neck, liver or kidney cancer. The sequenced sample was CD4+ or CD8+ T cells sorted from blood, obtained in a trial of the OX40 agonist ivuxolimab. The sequenced DNA is TGTGCCAGTAGTATAGGGACAGGGGCTAATCAGCCCCAGCATTTT. Translated, it gives CASSIGTGANQPQHF.